This passage covers 11 T cell receptor beta chains from one sample sequenced in a study of blood T cell repertoires in COVID-19. TCRdb's table, derived via immunoSEQ multiplex PCR, lists solely in-frame clones and lacks some. The profile shows 150,000 or so clones, about 80% of them singletons. Material: peripheral blood. The receptors derive from a man aged 55 to 70 with acute or convalescent COVID-19.

The V gene is TRBV11-2, the J gene TRBJ1-2; TRBD1 agrees at 7 bases. Germline CDR1 SGHAT, CDR2 FQNNGV. This CDR3 contains 14 residues. The V gene end was trimmed by 4 bases and the J gene end by 4 bases; junction bases not matched to a gene: 6. This CDR3 reads CASSSLRDSYGYTF. CDR3 coding DNA: TGTGCCAGCAGCTCTCTCAGGGACAGCTATGGCTACACCTTC.

V is TRBV5-6 and J is TRBJ2-7, with 8 bases aligning to TRBD1. The V gene end was trimmed by 3 bases and the J gene end by 3 bases; junction bases not matched to a gene: 8. CDR1 and CDR2 (germline): SGHDT, YYEEEE. The CDR3 covers 15 residues. The CDR3 DNA reads as TGTGCCAGCAGCTCTTACCCCGACAGGGGCTACGAGCAGTACTTC. Encoded protein: CASSSYPDRGYEQYF. The full variable domain, rest sourced from reference TRBV5-6 and TRBJ2-7, is DAGVTQSPTHLIKTRGQQVTLRCSPKSGHDTVSWYQQALGQGPQFIFQYYEEEERQRGNFPDRFSGHQFPNYSSELNVNALLLGDSALYLCASSSYPDRGYEQYFGPGTRLTVT.

V gene TRBV7-8 combines with J gene TRBJ2-7, with TRBD2 matching over 12 bases. This CDR3 contains 18 residues. Germline V gene sequence: CDR1 SGHVS, CDR2 FQNEAQ. V lost 2 bases and J lost 3; bases outside the gene matches: 11. CDR3 protein: CASSLPPRATSGGYEQYF. CDR3 nucleotides: TGTGCCAGCAGCTTACCACCTCGAGCGACTAGCGGGGGCTACGAGCAGTACTTC.

This clone was observed a single time. The J gene is TRBJ1-2, the V gene TRBV29-1, with TRBD1 matching 7 bases. The ends lost 5 bases at V and 7 bases at J; junction bases unmatched: 7. CDR1 SQVTM and CDR2 ANQGSEA come from the germline V gene. CDR3 length: 12 amino acids. The CDR3 sequence is CSVSSGGVGYTF. The DNA of the CDR3 is TGCAGCGTTTCTTCAGGGGGAGTTGGCTACACCTTC.

The V gene is TRBV18, the J gene TRBJ2-7; 9 bases line up with TRBD1. CDR1 is KGHSH and CDR2 is LQKENI in the germline V gene. The length of the CDR3 is 13 residues. With V trimmed by 6 bases and J by 2 bases, 2 bases remained unmatched. CDR3 protein: CASSRDRAYEQYF. CDR3 nucleotide sequence: TGTGCCAGCTCCCGGGACAGGGCCTACGAGCAGTACTTC.

The CDR3 coding sequence is TGTGCCAGCACCCAGGGGGGCACTGGAAACACCATATATTTT. This sequence encodes CASTQGGTGNTIYF. This rearrangement joins TRBV6-5 to TRBJ1-3, with 7 bases that match TRBD1. V was pared by 7 bases and J by 2 bases, with 5 bases of the junction left unmatched. CDR1 and CDR2 from the germline V gene are MNHEY and SVGAGI. This CDR3 contains 14 residues.

This clone was found once. The chain employs TRBV12-5 and TRBJ2-5; D might be TRBD2 (5 bases). The CDR3 runs to 12 residues. V lost 0 bases and J 10 bases, leaving 9 bases between the germline ends. From germline, CDR1 is LGHNT and CDR2 FRNRAP. This chain's CDR3 is CASGLVSGNQYF. CDR3 in DNA: TGTGCTAGTGGTTTGGTATCCGGGAACCAGTACTTC.

The chain recombines TRBV5-1 with TRBJ2-1; a possible D gene is TRBD1 (6 bases). CDR3 length: 13 amino acids. V shed 0 bases and J shed 8 bases, with 9 bases lying between them. Germline-derived CDR1 and CDR2 are SGHRS and YFSETQ. The CDR3 coding sequence is TGCGCCAGCAGCTTGGGGGGGCGCGATGAGCAGTTCTTC. Translated, it gives CASSLGGRDEQFF.

This chain joins TRBV13 and TRBJ1-2; 9 bases align to TRBD1. J gave up 2 bases and V 2 bases, and 6 bases lay outside the gene matches. Germline V CDR1 and CDR2: PRHDT, FYEKMQ (reference sequence). The CDR3 consists of 16 residues. The CDR3 DNA reads as TGTGCCAGCAGCTTACACACCGGGACAGGGAACTATGGCTACACCTTC. Amino acids: CASSLHTGTGNYGYTF. Full variable domain (rest looked up from reference TRBV13 and TRBJ1-2): AAGVIQSPRHLIKEKRETATLKCYPIPRHDTVYWYQQGPGQDPQFLISFYEKMQSDKGSIPDRFSAQQFSDYHSELNMSSLELGDSALYFCASSLHTGTGNYGYTFGSGTRLTVV.

The chain joins TRBV7-9 to TRBJ1-1; D is uncertain. The length of the CDR3 is 17 residues. CDR1 SEHNR and CDR2 FQNEAQ come from the germline V gene (reference sequence). Deletions cut 2 bases from V and 1 base from J, with 17 bases between. CDR3 amino acids: CASSLWYSPAGNTEAFF. CDR3 nucleotides: TGTGCCAGCAGCTTATGGTATTCCCCGGCGGGGAACACTGAAGCTTTCTTT.

This clone was observed a single time. The chain recombines TRBV28 with TRBJ2-3; the D gene is possibly TRBD2 (6 bases). V lost 10 bases, J lost 11 bases, and 22 bases lay in between. The CDR3 has 13 residues. Germline lookup yields CDR1 MDHEN and CDR2 SYDVKM. The CDR3 bases are TGTGCCACGTCCGGGACTCTAAGCCGAAAGCAGTATTTT. This translates into CATSGTLSRKQYF.